Below are 27 T cell receptor beta chains sequenced from a single sample in a study of cytomegalovirus exposure and HLA in healthy donors (dated by TCRdb to about 2017). The library was made by the immunoSEQ multiplex PCR assay. For the multiplex PCR, a mixture combining 60 forward primers for TCR Vbeta segments and 13 reverse primers for TCR Jbeta segments was used. TCRdb re-hosts the immuneACCESS table, in-frame sequences only. Its copies lack some clones; in the studies checked, an unresolved V gene accounts for under half of them, and the cause for the rest is not known. For this sample the table gives more than 85,000 clones, of which around 76% were detected only once. About an eighth of the sample rests with the top ten. Sample: PBMCs. Receptors originate from a young man in good health and CMV-seropositive.

The V gene is TRBV6-1, the J gene TRBJ2-7; no clear D. Per germline, CDR1 MNHNS and CDR2 SASEGT. The CDR3 length is 15 residues. With 2 bases removed from V and 1 base from J, the gap between germline ends came to 12 bases. The CDR3 nucleotides read TGTGCCAGCAGTGAAACGTTGGCAGGATCCTACGAGCAGTACTTC. This encodes CASSETLAGSYEQYF.

There are a few counts of this clone. The chain carries TRBV19 and TRBJ1-5, with D hard to call. Trimming pared 10 bases from V and 2 bases from J, leaving 12 bases between. There are 13 residues in the CDR3. Germline CDR1 reads LNHDA; CDR2 reads SQIVND (reference sequence). CDR3 protein: CATLSGGNQPQHF. CDR3 coding DNA: TGTGCCACCCTAAGCGGAGGCAATCAGCCCCAGCATTTT. The whole variable domain, filled in from reference TRBV19 and TRBJ1-5, reads DGGITQSPKYLFRKEGQNVTLSCEQNLNHDAMYWYRQDPGQGLRLIYYSQIVNDFQKGDIAEGYSVSREKKESFPLTVTSAQKNPTAFYLCATLSGGNQPQHFGDGTRLSIL.

With respect to this clone: The junction departs from germline at one end; a sequencing error may be responsible. The rearrangement uses TRBV28 and TRBJ1-1, with D unclear. In germline, CDR1 is MDHEN, CDR2 SYDVKM. The CDR3 has 13 amino acids. The CDR3 DNA sequence: TGTGCCTGCAGTTTGGTGGGGAGCACTGAAGCTTTCTTT. Its translation is CACSLVGSTEAFF.

The genes are TRBV14 and TRBJ1-4, with D uncertain. CDR3 length: 14 residues. In germline, CDR1 is SGHDN, CDR2 FVKESK. Trimming took 0 bases from V and 10 from J, leaving 12 bases between them. CDR3 amino acids: CASSQDADFGKLFF. The CDR3 DNA reads as TGTGCCAGCAGCCAAGATGCCGACTTCGGAAAACTGTTTTTT.

V is TRBV28 and J is TRBJ2-4, with 11 bases fitting TRBD2. Germline V gene sequence: CDR1 MDHEN, CDR2 SYDVKM. After removal of 3 bases from V and 0 bases from J, the junction contained 4 bases not matched to a gene. This CDR3 contains 17 residues. In DNA, the CDR3 is TGTGCCAGCAGTTTGACTAGCGGGGCCCTAGCCAAAAACATTCAGTACTTC. Its translation is CASSLTSGALAKNIQYF.

The rearrangement joins TRBV1 to TRBJ1-5; the tabulated D call, TRBD1, remains unverified against the DNA. TRBV1 is shown as a pseudogene. The CDR3 spans 15 residues. This chain's CDR3 is CTSRLQGDGNQPQHF. The CDR3 DNA reads TGCACCAGCAGACTACAGGGGGACGGCAATCAGCCCCAGCATTTT.

Regarding this clone: At the DNA level, this CDR3 is encoded by other sequences in the same sample as well. V usage is TRBV6-6 and J usage is TRBJ1-5; tentative D call: TRBD1 (6 bases). The CDR3 runs to 13 residues. Germline CDR1 and CDR2: MNHNY and SVGAGI (reference sequence). V shed 2 bases and J shed 7 bases, with 9 bases lying between them. CDR3 nucleotides: TGTGCCAGCAGTTACCCAGGGGAACAGCCCCAGCATTTT. Protein sequence: CASSYPGEQPQHF.

In regard to this clone: One end of the junction is discordant with germline, which a read error may explain. V and J are TRBV28 and TRBJ2-1; tentatively, D is TRBD2 (6 bases). Germline assignment: CDR1 MDHEN and CDR2 SYDVKM. The CDR3 loop spans 12 amino acids. The CDR3 DNA reads as TGCGCGGGGAGTAAGTCCTACAATGAGCAGTTCTTC. It is translated as CAGSKSYNEQFF.

The V and J genes are TRBV11-2 and TRBJ2-2; TRBD2 matches at 14 bases. The CDR3 runs 16 residues. Losses at the gene ends were 1 base for V and 6 bases for J; bases not matched to a gene: 1. Germline assignment: CDR1 SGHAT and CDR2 FQNNGV. For the CDR3, the DNA is TGTGCCAGCAGCTTAGGGGGACTAGCGGGGGCCGGGGAGCTGTTTTTT. Protein product: CASSLGGLAGAGELFF.

V usage is TRBV13 and J usage is TRBJ2-7, with D possibly TRBD1 on 5 matching bases. Trimming took off 5 bases at V and 6 bases at J, with 17 bases between the two ends. The CDR3 runs to 14 residues. From germline, CDR1 is PRHDT and CDR2 FYEKMQ (reference sequence). This chain's CDR3 is CASSLARVRSEQYF. The CDR3 DNA reads TGTGCCAGCAGCCTCGCCAGGGTGCGGAGCGAGCAGTACTTC.

The chain carries TRBV9 and TRBJ2-3; 11 bases are shared with TRBD2. Looked up from germline, CDR1 is SGDLS and CDR2 is YYNGEE. The CDR3 is made up of 16 amino acids. J lost 2 bases, V lost 2 bases, and 4 bases had no gene match. The CDR3 sequence: CASSVLAGGLTDTQYF. Here the CDR3 DNA reads TGTGCCAGCAGCGTCTTAGCGGGGGGGCTCACAGATACGCAGTATTTT.

This rearrangement joins TRBV10-3 to TRBJ2-4; tentative D call: TRBD2 (6 bases). Trimming cost V 1 base and J 7 bases, with 8 bases left between them. This CDR3 spans 13 amino acids. CDR1 is ENHRY, CDR2 SYGVKD, per germline. For the CDR3, the DNA is TGTGCCATCAGTGAGTTCCGGGAGAACATTCAGTACTTC. Translation gives CAISEFRENIQYF.

The J gene is TRBJ1-2, the V gene TRBV13; D gene unclear. V lost 0 bases and J 2 bases, leaving 7 bases between the germline ends. The CDR3 totals 14 residues. In germline, CDR1 is PRHDT, CDR2 FYEKMQ (reference sequence). CDR3 loop: CASSLGSGNYGYTF. DNA for the CDR3: TGTGCCAGCAGCTTAGGCAGTGGCAACTATGGCTACACCTTC.

In its sample, this clone was seen a few times. The chain uses TRBV29-1 and TRBJ1-5; D perhaps matches TRBD1 (5 bases). CDR3 length: 14 amino acids. Trimming removed 4 bases at V and 0 bases at J, with 10 bases between. The germline gives CDR1 SQVTM, CDR2 ANQGSEA. CDR3 bases: TGCAGCGTTGCTCAAGGGGATAGCAATCAGCCCCAGCATTTT. Its translation: CSVAQGDSNQPQHF.

The V and J genes are TRBV27 and TRBJ2-7, with 12 positions matching TRBD1. Unmatched junction bases numbered 2, after V lost 0 bases and J lost 2 bases. The CDR3 covers 16 residues. Germline V gene lookup returns CDR1 MNHEY and CDR2 SMNVEV (reference sequence). The CDR3 reads CASSLSGTGGTYEQYF. For the CDR3, the DNA is TGTGCCAGCAGTTTATCCGGGACAGGGGGCACCTACGAGCAGTACTTC.

This clone was picked up a small number of times. This rearrangement joins TRBV19 to TRBJ1-5; D is unclear. This CDR3 is built from 16 residues. Germline V gene lookup returns CDR1 LNHDA and CDR2 SQIVND (reference sequence). CDR3 residues: CNPQPTITNGNQPQHF. The DNA of the CDR3 is TGTAATCCCCAACCGACTATAACGAATGGCAATCAGCCCCAGCATTTT.

This chain uses TRBV19 with TRBJ2-1, with TRBD2 matching 8 bases. Trimming took 2 bases from V and 7 from J; bases not matched to a gene: 7. Germline CDR1 is LNHDA and CDR2 is SQIVND (reference sequence). The CDR3 has 15 residues. CDR3 DNA: TGTGCCAGTAGTATATCGGGGGGGGGCTGGAATGAGCAGTTCTTC. This sequence encodes CASSISGGGWNEQFF.

This clone was seen more than once but under ten times. The chain joins TRBV7-2 to TRBJ2-3; maybe TRBD2 (5 bases). V was shortened by 1 base and J by 4 bases, with 9 bases between the two germline ends. The CDR3 runs 14 residues. The germline V gene has CDR1 SGHTA and CDR2 FQGNSA. The CDR3: CASSLGPEADTQYF. CDR3 DNA sequence: TGTGCCAGCAGCTTAGGGCCGGAGGCAGATACGCAGTATTTT.

The rearrangement joins TRBV7-2 to TRBJ2-1; D uncertain. The CDR3 runs to 11 residues. Germline CDR1 is SGHTA and CDR2 is FQGNSA. V gave up 5 bases and J gave up 9 bases, with 8 bases separating them. CDR3 residues: CASSRVGEQFF. The CDR3 bases are TGTGCCAGCAGCAGAGTCGGTGAGCAGTTCTTC.

This clone was counted many times. This chain links TRBV6-4 with TRBJ2-1; 7 bases map to TRBD1. The CDR3 length is 15 residues. In germline, CDR1 is MRHNA, CDR2 SNTAGT. The J segment lost 9 bases and the V segment lost 2 bases, leaving 10 bases of the junction unmatched. The CDR3 coding sequence is TGTGCCAGCAGTGACGGTTCCGACGGGGACAGTGAGCAGTTCTTC. This encodes CASSDGSDGDSEQFF.

The gene calls are TRBV4-3 and TRBJ1-1; possible D gene TRBD1, 6 bases. V lost 1 base, J lost 3 bases, and 15 bases lay in between. This CDR3 has 16 amino acids. In germline, CDR1 is LGHNA, CDR2 YSLEER. The CDR3 here is CASSQGTVGWDTEAFF. Here the CDR3 DNA reads TGCGCCAGCAGCCAAGGGACAGTGGGGTGGGACACTGAAGCTTTCTTT.

The chain employs TRBV11-2 and TRBJ2-3, with a tentative D call TRBD2 (6 bases). CDR1 and CDR2 (germline): SGHAT, FQNNGV. V shed 1 base and J shed 4 bases, with 12 bases lying between them. This CDR3 contains 15 residues. CDR3 nucleotide sequence: TGTGCCAGCAGCTTAGTAGCGGAATACGCAGATACGCAGTATTTT. Translating it yields CASSLVAEYADTQYF. The variable domain in full, completed from reference TRBV11-2 and TRBJ2-3, reads EAGVAQSPRYKIIEKRQSVAFWCNPISGHATLYWYQQILGQGPKLLIQFQNNGVVDDSQLPKDRFSAERLKGVDSTLKIQPAKLEDSAVYLCASSLVAEYADTQYFGPGTRLTVL.

The V gene is TRBV28, the J gene TRBJ2-1, with D perhaps matching TRBD1 (6 bases). This CDR3 has 15 amino acids. Deletions cut 2 bases from V and 1 base from J, with 9 bases between. Per the germline V gene, CDR1 is MDHEN and CDR2 is SYDVKM. The CDR3: CASSLVQGSYNEQFF. The DNA for the CDR3 is TGTGCCAGCAGTTTAGTACAGGGTTCCTACAATGAGCAGTTCTTC.

The rearrangement links TRBV27 to TRBJ2-7; weak D call: TRBD2 (7 bases). The CDR3 is 16 amino acids. V was clipped by 5 bases and J by 2 bases, with 19 bases between them. Germline V gene sequence: CDR1 MNHEY, CDR2 SMNVEV (reference sequence). The CDR3, as DNA: TGTGCCAGCAGTCCCTCTTGGGCGGGGGCCCCCTACGAGCAGTACTTC. It is translated as CASSPSWAGAPYEQYF.

The rearrangement joins TRBV27 to TRBJ2-3, with a weak D call TRBD1 (5 bases). CDR3 length: 14 amino acids. V was pared by 9 bases and J by 3 bases, with 16 bases between. CDR1 is MNHEY, CDR2 SMNVEV, per germline (reference sequence). This CDR3 reads CASRLGRVTDTQYF. The DNA for the CDR3 is TGTGCCAGTCGATTGGGCAGGGTTACAGATACGCAGTATTTT.

In the case of this clone: As the CDR3 is not closed by the conserved phenylalanine or tryptophan, this likely results from a read error. This rearrangement joins TRBV28 to TRBJ1-2; the D is unclear. Germline lookup yields CDR1 MDHEN and CDR2 SYDVKM. The CDR3 contains 11 residues. V dropped 3 bases and J dropped 7 bases, with 6 bases sitting between them. The CDR3 region has the DNA TGTGCCAGCAGTTTGGCAGGTGGCTACACCCTC. Amino acids: CASSLAGGYTL.

The gene calls are TRBV6-5 and TRBJ1-2; D is undetermined. This CDR3 has 15 residues. In germline, CDR1 is MNHEY, CDR2 SVGAGI. The ends were cut back, 2 bases at V and 0 bases at J, with 10 bases in the middle. The CDR3 coding sequence is TGTGCCAGCAGTTACAGGCAGGCCACTAACTATGGCTACACCTTC. It specifies CASSYRQATNYGYTF.